This TCR beta chain was found in a study of CD8+ T cells in alopecia areata. Study information: Each of the treated patients was given oral tofacitinib, 5 to 10 mg twice daily, for moderate-to-severe alopecia areata. General study results and limits: The study found higher clonality in lesional than normal scalp, especially in alopecia totalis/universalis. Resident alphabeta T-cell populations of normal skin are likewise subject to sequencing in scalp samples.

To note about this clone: Its antigen is as yet unknown.

This CDR3 spans 14 amino acids. Germline V gene data show CDR1 as WSHSY and CDR2 as SAAADI. V was clipped by 2 bases and J by 6 bases, with 11 bases between them. Treatment of the sample: oral pan-JAK inhibitor, 5-10 mg twice daily. Reverse transcription of extracted RNA yielded cDNA, which provided the sequencing template. The repertoire was sequenced with immunoSEQ multiplex PCR; TCRdb's copy has only in-frame clones and lacks some. Of around 190,000 clones listed, roughly three fifths are singletons. The sequencing used CD4+ T cells sorted from blood, collected at week 4, from a patient treated with tofacitinib. V gene TRBV10-2 combines with J gene TRBJ1-5; possible D gene TRBD1, 6 bases. This TCR was sampled from a human donor with alopecia areata. The CDR3 region is CASSEKDSSQPQHF. The CDR3 DNA reads as TGCGCCAGCAGTGAGAAGGACAGTAGTCAGCCCCAGCATTTT.